These 14 T cell receptor beta chains originate from one sample sequenced in a study of long-term antiretroviral therapy in people with HIV. At the survey level, the v3.0 immunoSEQ assay was run. The assay was immunoSEQ multiplex PCR, and TCRdb's table has in-frame clones only and misses some. The sample gives 20,000 to 25,000 clones, approximately 88% of which show up once; 8.5% to 10% is in the top ten. Sequencing used unsorted PBMCs, obtained 1.2 years after starting antiretroviral therapy. The source of these receptors is a woman aged 40 to 50 with HIV.

Only one count was recorded for this clone. The chain employs TRBV4-3 and TRBJ2-3; the D gene is possibly TRBD1 (6 bases). Germline V gives CDR1 LGHNA, CDR2 YSLEER. This CDR3 comprises 13 residues. Trimming took off 2 bases at V and 4 bases at J, with 7 bases between the two ends. CDR3 nucleotide sequence: TGCGCCAGCAGCCAAAACAGGGCAGATACGCAGTATTTT. This sequence encodes CASSQNRADTQYF.

This chain connects TRBV29-1 to TRBJ1-2; maybe TRBD1 (5 bases). The CDR3 is made up of 13 amino acids. V lost 2 bases and J 4 bases, leaving 11 bases between the germline ends. Germline CDR1 SQVTM, CDR2 ANQGSEA. This CDR3 reads CSVETGSFYGYTF. As DNA, the CDR3 is TGCAGCGTTGAAACAGGTTCGTTCTATGGCTACACCTTC. Drawing the rest from reference TRBV29-1 and TRBJ1-2, the complete variable domain is SAVISQKPSRDICQRGTSLTIQCQVDSQVTMMFWYRQQPGQSLTLIATANQGSEATYESGFVIDKFPISRPNLTFSTLTVSNMSPEDSSIYLCSVETGSFYGYTFGSGTRLTVV.

The rearrangement joins TRBV6-1 to TRBJ2-7; TRBD1 or TRBD2 may be the D gene (5 bases each). The CDR3 has 14 amino acids. Trimming stripped 2 bases from V and 2 bases from J, with 10 bases between. From germline, CDR1 is MNHNS and CDR2 SASEGT. The CDR3 loop is CASSEWGNAYEQYF. DNA of the CDR3: TGTGCCAGCAGTGAATGGGGGAACGCCTACGAGCAGTACTTC.

This clone appeared once. The junction differs from germline at one of its ends, possibly a read error. The J gene is TRBJ2-7, the V gene TRBV2, with D hard to call. The germline CDR1 and CDR2 sequences are SNHLY and FYNNEI. This CDR3 spans 13 amino acids. The CDR3 spells CASSENTATESGF. The CDR3 bases are TGTGCCAGCAGTGAAAATACCGCCACGGAGTCCGGCTTC.

V and J are TRBV13 and TRBJ2-3, with TRBD2 matching 8 bases. Per the germline V gene, CDR1 is PRHDT and CDR2 is FYEKMQ (reference sequence). After removal of 4 bases from V and 9 bases from J, the junction contained 15 bases not matched to a gene. The CDR3 is 16 residues long. The CDR3 is CASSYSVGLGLGTQYF. The CDR3, as DNA: TGTGCCAGCAGCTATAGTGTGGGACTAGGCCTAGGGACGCAGTATTTT.

This rearrangement joins TRBV28 to TRBJ1-4; D possibly corresponds to TRBD1 (6 bases). V lost 6 bases and J 5 bases, leaving 13 bases between the germline ends. Germline V gene lookup returns CDR1 MDHEN and CDR2 SYDVKM. CDR3 length: 14 residues. This CDR3 reads CASRLWQGNEKLFF. Here the CDR3 DNA reads TGTGCCAGCAGATTGTGGCAGGGGAATGAAAAACTGTTTTTT.

The chain couples TRBV5-4 to TRBJ2-1; unclear D gene. The V gene's germline CDR1 is SGHNT and CDR2 YYREEE (reference sequence). The ends were cut back, 5 bases at V and 7 bases at J, with 10 bases in the middle. The CDR3 is 12 residues long. The CDR3 loop is CASSYTLNEQFF. CDR3 in DNA: TGTGCCAGCAGTTACACCTTGAATGAGCAGTTCTTC.

The rearrangement joins TRBV12-5 to TRBJ1-2, with 8 nucleotides matching TRBD1. The CDR3 length is 16 residues. From germline, CDR1 is LGHNT and CDR2 FRNRAP. The ends lost 1 base at V and 5 bases at J; junction bases unmatched: 9. CDR3 coding DNA: TGTGCTAGTGGTTTGGCCCCGGACAGGGCGGGTTATGGCTACACCTTC. Its translation is CASGLAPDRAGYGYTF. The full variable domain, with the rest looked up from reference TRBV12-5 and TRBJ1-2, is DARVTQTPRHKVTEMGQEVTMRCQPILGHNTVFWYRQTMMQGLELLAYFRNRAPLDDSGMPKDRFSAEMPDATLATLKIQPSEPRDSAVYFCASGLAPDRAGYGYTFGSGTRLTVV.

The rearrangement links TRBV14 to TRBJ2-7; unclear D gene. Looked up from germline, CDR1 is SGHDN and CDR2 is FVKESK. The CDR3 extends over 14 amino acids. The ends were cut back, 3 bases at V and 0 bases at J, with 9 bases in the middle. The CDR3 protein is CASSQGSFSYEQYF. For the CDR3, the DNA is TGTGCCAGCAGCCAGGGGTCTTTCTCCTACGAGCAGTACTTC. The whole variable domain, remainder taken from reference TRBV14 and TRBJ2-7, is EAGVTQFPSHSVIEKGQTVTLRCDPISGHDNLYWYRRVMGKEIKFLLHFVKESKQDESGMPNNRFLAERTGGTYSTLKVQPAELEDSGVYFCASSQGSFSYEQYFGPGTRLTVT.

A few counts support this clone. The chain joins TRBV2 to TRBJ1-2, with 7 bases matching TRBD1. Germline values: CDR1 SNHLY, CDR2 FYNNEI. The CDR3 spans 18 residues. With V trimmed by 2 bases and J by 3 bases, 15 bases remained unmatched. CDR3 sequence reads: CASSEIVVDRDSYYGYTF. The CDR3 nucleotides read TGTGCCAGCAGTGAAATTGTCGTTGATCGGGACAGCTACTATGGCTACACCTTC.

The J gene is TRBJ1-2, the V gene TRBV7-3, with 8 bases identical to TRBD1. V lost 3 bases, J lost 2 bases, and 8 bases stayed unmatched. The CDR3 totals 16 residues. CDR1 and CDR2 from the germline V gene are SGHTA and FQGTGA. In DNA form, the CDR3 reads TGTGCCAGCAGCTTGACAGGGGCCCAGGGGAACTATGGCTACACCTTC. As protein: CASSLTGAQGNYGYTF.

The chain links TRBV29-1 to TRBJ1-1, with D maybe TRBD1 (5 bases). The CDR3 length is 11 residues. Looked up from germline, CDR1 is SQVTM and CDR2 is ANQGSEA. Deletions cut 6 bases from V and 3 bases from J, with 8 bases between. CDR3: CSVGTDTEAFF. DNA for the CDR3: TGCAGCGTGGGGACGGACACTGAAGCTTTCTTT.

The chain couples TRBV4-2 to TRBJ2-7; D is uncertain. Trimming took off 0 bases at V and 1 base at J, with 16 bases between the two ends. The CDR3 loop spans 17 amino acids. Per germline, CDR1 LGHNA and CDR2 YNFKEQ. The CDR3 region is CASSQDGRRKSSYEQYF. DNA of the CDR3: TGTGCCAGCAGCCAAGATGGACGGCGGAAGTCATCCTACGAGCAGTACTTC.

This clone was detected once. The rearrangement links TRBV7-2 to TRBJ2-2, with D uncertain. Germline V gene sequence: CDR1 SGHTA, CDR2 FQGNSA. Trimming took off 0 bases at V and 5 bases at J, with 7 bases between the two ends. This CDR3 has 14 residues. The CDR3 nucleotides are TGTGCCAGCAGCTTAGCATATGGTACCGGGGAGCTGTTTTTT. Translated, it gives CASSLAYGTGELFF.